One and the same sample provided the 10 T cell receptor beta chains below, sequenced in a study of blood T cells in healthy people across ages. The use of a sample-barcoded 5' primer and a J-beta primer mix characterized a second PCR of roughly 7 to 11 cycles. One entry per CDR3 protein results from TCRdb running MiXCR on the 5' RACE reads. The sample records approximately 2,000,000 distinct CDR3 sequences, roughly two fifths being singletons. Sequencing was carried out using blood. These receptors came from a human donor in good health.

The table lists this clonotype with a few counts. CDR3 nucleotides: TGTGCCAGCAGTCCACCCGGTGGGTGGAGGGCTGAAGCTTTCTTT. Encoded protein: CASSPPGGWRAEAFF. The genes are TRBV12-3 or TRBV12-4 and TRBJ1-1; no definite D call. The ends were cut back, 5 bases at V and 6 bases at J, with 19 bases in the middle. The CDR3 contains 15 residues.

This sequence joins TRBV20-1 and TRBJ1-2; maybe TRBD1 (6 bases). In germline, CDR1 is DFQATT, CDR2 SNEGSKA (reference sequence). The germline V and J ends were trimmed by 6 bases and 2 bases, with 16 bases remaining between them. This CDR3 spans 14 amino acids. The CDR3 DNA sequence: TGCAGTGCAACCCCTCCAGGGGACAACTATGGCTACACCTTC. Translating gives CSATPPGDNYGYTF.

The chain joins TRBV7-2 to TRBJ2-3; 8 bases are a match to TRBD2. Germline lookup yields CDR1 SGHTA and CDR2 FQGNSA. Unmatched junction bases numbered 13, after V lost 2 bases and J lost 3 bases. The CDR3 runs 18 residues. In DNA, the CDR3 is TGTGCCAGCAGCTTAACCCCGGGTGGCGGGGGGATAACAGATACGCAGTATTTT. Translated: CASSLTPGGGGITDTQYF.

V gene TRBV11-2 combines with J gene TRBJ2-1; 10 bases are shared with TRBD2. Germline V gene data show CDR1 as SGHAT and CDR2 as FQNNGV. J was trimmed by 0 bases and V by 5 bases; bases with no gene match: 19. The CDR3 sequence is 21 residues long. Here the CDR3 DNA reads TGTGCCAGCAGCCCCAAGTTAGGGACTAGCGCATCCCTCCGCTCCTACAATGAGCAGTTCTTC. It encodes CASSPKLGTSASLRSYNEQFF.

The chain has TRBV29-1 and TRBJ1-4; the match to TRBD1 covers 9 bases. The CDR3 has 13 residues. J was trimmed by 6 bases and V by 5 bases; bases with no gene match: 4. Germline CDR1 SQVTM, CDR2 ANQGSEA. The CDR3 sequence is CSVLQGADEKLFF. The CDR3 DNA is TGCAGCGTTCTACAGGGGGCTGATGAAAAACTGTTTTTT.

This clonotype was detected a few times. CDR3 amino acids: CATSGDVSYEQYF. The CDR3 region has the DNA TGTGCCACCAGCGGGGACGTCTCCTACGAGCAGTACTTC. The V call is TRBV15, the J call TRBJ2-4; D tentatively reads TRBD1 or TRBD2 (5 bases each). The DNA end favors TRBJ2-7, so the J call may be wrong. The CDR3 is made up of 13 amino acids. CDR1 is LNHNV, CDR2 YYDKDF, per germline (reference sequence).

The chain joins TRBV6-2 or TRBV6-3 to TRBJ1-6, with 11 bases matching TRBD1. Germline V gives CDR1 MNHEY, CDR2 SVGEGT. The ends lost 2 bases at V and 9 bases at J; junction bases unmatched: 12. There are 18 residues in the CDR3. The CDR3 DNA reads as TGTGCCAGCAGTTACCGGACAGGGGGCTTAAAGCCAAGTTCACCCCTCCACTTT. Translated: CASSYRTGGLKPSSPLHF.

As regards this clonotype: A junction end diverges from the germline sequence, so it may reflect a read error. The chain has TRBV20-1 and TRBJ2-5, with 9 bases aligning to TRBD2. This CDR3 is 15 amino acids long. CDR1 and CDR2 (germline): DFQATT, SNEGSKA (reference sequence). CDR3 residues: CSARGLAESQEAQYF. The CDR3 region has the DNA TGCAGTGCTAGAGGACTAGCGGAATCCCAAGAGGCCCAGTACTTC.

In its sample, this clonotype was seen many times. The rearrangement joins TRBV4-2 to TRBJ2-1; 11 bases align to TRBD1. The CDR3 has 15 residues. The germline gives CDR1 LGHNA, CDR2 YNFKEQ. The V gene end was trimmed by 5 bases and the J gene end by 4 bases; junction bases not matched to a gene: 4. The CDR3 is CASSDRDRGYNEQFF. The CDR3, as DNA: TGTGCCAGCAGCGACCGGGACAGGGGGTACAATGAGCAGTTCTTC.

A few counts support this clonotype. CDR3 sequence: CASSQKHRPSSYNEQFF. The CDR3 DNA follows: TGCGCCAGCAGCCAGAAGCACAGGCCGAGCTCCTACAATGAGCAGTTCTTC. The chain couples TRBV4-3 to TRBJ2-1, with TRBD1 as a possible D gene (5 bases). V lost 3 bases, J lost 0 bases, and 15 bases lay in between. The CDR3 extends over 17 amino acids. The germline CDR1 and CDR2 sequences are LGHNA and YSLEER.